Listed below are T cell receptor beta chains from one sample, sequenced in a study of cytotoxic CD8 clonotypes in ibrutinib-treated CLL. The method was immunoSEQ multiplex PCR; TCRdb's version includes in-frame clones alone and lacks a portion of them. The sample includes 24,000 or so clones, approximately 71% of them seen just once. Specimen: PBMCs, collected after 12 months of ibrutinib treatment. The receptors originated from a human donor with chronic lymphocytic leukemia. Both conserved end residues are part of each CDR3. Fields, in order: J gene, clone size, V gene, D gene, CDR3 protein, CDR3 DNA. A D gene is named only where the DNA matches it firmly. Size is stated for part of the rows, as once, few or many counts, or as a class when the clone is expanded.

j_call: TRBJ1-2; clone_size: NA; v_call: TRBV6-5; d_call: TRBD1; cdr3_aa: CASSIGGNYGYTF; cdr3_nt: TGTGCCAGCAGTATAGGGGGCAACTATGGCTACACCTTC
j_call: TRBJ2-2; clone_size: NA; v_call: TRBV11-1; d_call: NA; cdr3_aa: CASSLPPYGELFF; cdr3_nt: TGTGCCAGCAGCCTACCACCGTACGGGGAGCTGTTTTTT
j_call: TRBJ2-7; clone_size: NA; v_call: TRBV28; d_call: NA; cdr3_aa: CASSLLGAPSSYEQYF; cdr3_nt: TGTGCCAGCAGTTTATTGGGGGCTCCCAGCTCCTACGAGCAGTACTTC
j_call: TRBJ1-4; clone_size: NA; v_call: TRBV25-1; d_call: TRBD1; cdr3_aa: CASSRGAGGEKLFF; cdr3_nt: TGTGCCAGCAGTCGGGGGGCAGGGGGTGAAAAACTGTTTTTT
j_call: TRBJ1-2; clone_size: NA; v_call: TRBV5-1; d_call: NA; cdr3_aa: CASSLVGEANYGYTF; cdr3_nt: TGCGCCAGCAGCTTGGTAGGAGAAGCTAACTATGGCTACACCTTC
j_call: TRBJ2-1; clone_size: NA; v_call: TRBV11-2; d_call: NA; cdr3_aa: CASSSPPVHEQFF; cdr3_nt: TGTGCCAGCAGCTCTCCTCCGGTCCATGAGCAGTTCTTC
j_call: TRBJ1-1; clone_size: NA; v_call: TRBV15; d_call: NA; cdr3_aa: CATSRDLYNEAFF; cdr3_nt: TGTGCCACCAGCAGAGATCTGTACAATGAAGCTTTCTTT
j_call: TRBJ1-5; clone_size: NA; v_call: TRBV6-5; d_call: NA; cdr3_aa: CASSYGEGFLQHF; cdr3_nt: TGTGCCAGCAGTTACGGGGAGGGATTCCTTCAACATTTT
j_call: TRBJ1-1; clone_size: NA; v_call: TRBV30; d_call: NA; cdr3_aa: CACSGGTFNTEAFF; cdr3_nt: TGTGCCTGTAGTGGGGGGACATTTAACACTGAAGCTTTCTTT
j_call: TRBJ2-7; clone_size: NA; v_call: TRBV6-5; d_call: NA; cdr3_aa: CASSSRLEWDYEQYF; cdr3_nt: TGTGCCAGCAGCTCCCGACTAGAGTGGGACTACGAGCAGTACTTC
j_call: TRBJ2-3; clone_size: NA; v_call: TRBV29-1; d_call: NA; cdr3_aa: CSVSGATSTDTQYF; cdr3_nt: TGCAGCGTCTCGGGTGCGACCAGCACAGATACGCAGTATTTT
j_call: TRBJ2-4; clone_size: NA; v_call: TRBV28; d_call: NA; cdr3_aa: CASSLALGNIQYF; cdr3_nt: TGTGCCAGCAGTCTAGCCCTGGGAAACATTCAGTACTTC
j_call: TRBJ1-2; clone_size: NA; v_call: TRBV5-4; d_call: NA; cdr3_aa: CASSLVDIQGYGYTF; cdr3_nt: TGTGCCAGCAGCTTGGTAGACATTCAGGGCTATGGCTACACCTTC
j_call: TRBJ2-1; clone_size: few; v_call: TRBV25-1; d_call: NA; cdr3_aa: CASSDRIVQFF; cdr3_nt: TGTGCCAGCAGTGATCGGATAGTGCAGTTCTTC
j_call: TRBJ2-6; clone_size: NA; v_call: TRBV5-4; d_call: NA; cdr3_aa: CASSLGGTVGANVLTF; cdr3_nt: TGTGCCAGCAGCTTAGGGGGGACAGTCGGGGCCAACGTCCTGACTTTC
j_call: TRBJ2-7; clone_size: NA; v_call: TRBV11-2; d_call: NA; cdr3_aa: CASSLSAPYEQYF; cdr3_nt: TGTGCCAGCAGCTTGTCAGCCCCCTACGAGCAGTACTTC
j_call: TRBJ2-7; clone_size: NA; v_call: TRBV15; d_call: NA; cdr3_aa: CATSRDPGTNEQYF; cdr3_nt: TGTGCCACCAGCAGAGATCCCGGTACTAACGAGCAGTACTTC
j_call: TRBJ2-5; clone_size: NA; v_call: TRBV7-3; d_call: TRBD2; cdr3_aa: CASSSGRETQYF; cdr3_nt: TGTGCCAGCAGTAGCGGGCGAGAGACCCAGTACTTC
j_call: TRBJ1-2; clone_size: NA; v_call: TRBV6-9; d_call: NA; cdr3_aa: CASSYSTGIGSYGYTF; cdr3_nt: TGTGCCAGCAGTTACTCCACCGGGATAGGCAGTTATGGCTACACCTTC
j_call: TRBJ2-6; clone_size: NA; v_call: TRBV7-2; d_call: TRBD1; cdr3_aa: CASSLSRDRGEANVLTF; cdr3_nt: TGTGCCAGCAGCTTGTCCAGGGACAGGGGCGAGGCCAACGTCCTGACTTTC
j_call: TRBJ2-1; clone_size: NA; v_call: TRBV5-1; d_call: NA; cdr3_aa: CASSSRQGLQTNEQFF; cdr3_nt: TGCGCCAGCAGTTCCAGACAGGGACTACAGACAAATGAGCAGTTCTTC
j_call: TRBJ2-5; clone_size: NA; v_call: TRBV14; d_call: TRBD2; cdr3_aa: CASSQGLAGTFQETQYF; cdr3_nt: TGTGCCAGCAGCCAAGGTCTAGCGGGAACCTTCCAAGAGACCCAGTACTTC
j_call: TRBJ2-3; clone_size: NA; v_call: TRBV29-1; d_call: NA; cdr3_aa: CSALRGDTDTQYF; cdr3_nt: TGCAGCGCTTTGAGGGGAGACACAGATACGCAGTATTTT
j_call: TRBJ2-5; clone_size: NA; v_call: TRBV11-2; d_call: TRBD2; cdr3_aa: CASSPGLAGGMGQETQYF; cdr3_nt: TGTGCCAGCAGCCCCGGACTAGCGGGGGGGATGGGTCAAGAGACCCAGTACTTC
j_call: TRBJ2-1; clone_size: NA; v_call: TRBV29-1; d_call: NA; cdr3_aa: CSVEGSAYNEQFF; cdr3_nt: TGCAGCGTTGAAGGGAGCGCCTACAATGAGCAGTTCTTC